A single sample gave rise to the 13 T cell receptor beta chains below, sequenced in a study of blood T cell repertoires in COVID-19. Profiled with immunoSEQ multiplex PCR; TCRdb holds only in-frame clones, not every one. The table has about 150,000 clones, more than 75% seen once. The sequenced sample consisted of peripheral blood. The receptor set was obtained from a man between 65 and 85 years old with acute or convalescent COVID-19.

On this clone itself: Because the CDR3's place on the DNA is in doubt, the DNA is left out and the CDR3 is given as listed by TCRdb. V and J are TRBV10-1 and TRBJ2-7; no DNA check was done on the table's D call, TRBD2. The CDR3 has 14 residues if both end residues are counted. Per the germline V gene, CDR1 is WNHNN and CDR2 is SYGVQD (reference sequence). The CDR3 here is CASSSGRGVREQYF.

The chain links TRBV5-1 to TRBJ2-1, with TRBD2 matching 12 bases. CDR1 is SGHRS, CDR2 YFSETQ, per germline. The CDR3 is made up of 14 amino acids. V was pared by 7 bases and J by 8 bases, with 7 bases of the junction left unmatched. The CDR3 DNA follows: TGCGCCAGCTGCAAGACTAGCGGGGGTCATGAGCAGTTCTTC. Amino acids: CASCKTSGGHEQFF.

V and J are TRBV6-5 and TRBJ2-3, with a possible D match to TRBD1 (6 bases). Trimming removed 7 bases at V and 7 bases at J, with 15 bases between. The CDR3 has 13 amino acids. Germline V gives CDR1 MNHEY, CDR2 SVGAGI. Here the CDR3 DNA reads TGTGCCAGCACTCCGGGACAAATCAATACGCAGTATTTT. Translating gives CASTPGQINTQYF.

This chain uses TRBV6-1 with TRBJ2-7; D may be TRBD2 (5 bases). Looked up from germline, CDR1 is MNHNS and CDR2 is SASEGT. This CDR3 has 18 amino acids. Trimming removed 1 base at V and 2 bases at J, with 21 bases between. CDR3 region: CASSEVGGGPTKPYEQYF. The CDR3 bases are TGTGCCAGCAGTGAAGTTGGAGGTGGGCCGACAAAACCCTACGAGCAGTACTTC.

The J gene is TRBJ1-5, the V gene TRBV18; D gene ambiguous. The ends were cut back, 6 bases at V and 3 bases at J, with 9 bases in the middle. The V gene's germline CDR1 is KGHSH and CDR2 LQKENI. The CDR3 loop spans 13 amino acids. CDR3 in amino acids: CASSRELNQPQHF. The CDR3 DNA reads TGTGCCAGCTCCCGCGAACTCAATCAGCCCCAGCATTTT.

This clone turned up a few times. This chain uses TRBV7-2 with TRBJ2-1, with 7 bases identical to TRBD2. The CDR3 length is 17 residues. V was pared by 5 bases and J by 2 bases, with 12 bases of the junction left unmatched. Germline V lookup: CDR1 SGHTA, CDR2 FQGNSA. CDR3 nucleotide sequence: TGTGCCAGCAGCGCGCAAACGGGGGGACCGCCCTACAATGAGCAGTTCTTC. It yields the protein CASSAQTGGPPYNEQFF. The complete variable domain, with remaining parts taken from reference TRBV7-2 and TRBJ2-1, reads GAGVSQSPSNKVTEKGKDVELRCDPISGHTALYWYRQSLGQGLEFLIYFQGNSAPDKSGLPSDRFSAERTGGSVSTLTIQRTQQEDSAVYLCASSAQTGGPPYNEQFFGPGTRLTVL.

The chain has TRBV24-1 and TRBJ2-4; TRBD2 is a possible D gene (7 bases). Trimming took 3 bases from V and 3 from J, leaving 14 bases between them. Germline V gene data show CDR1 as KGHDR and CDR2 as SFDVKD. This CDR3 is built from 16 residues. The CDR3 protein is CATSDGGGFGKNIQYF. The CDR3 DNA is TGTGCCACCAGTGATGGGGGGGGCTTTGGCAAAAACATTCAGTACTTC.

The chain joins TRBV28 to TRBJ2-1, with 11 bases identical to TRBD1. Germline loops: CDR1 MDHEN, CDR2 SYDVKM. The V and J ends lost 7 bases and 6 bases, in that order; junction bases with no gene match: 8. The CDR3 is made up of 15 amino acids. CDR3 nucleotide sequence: TGTGCCAGCAATAGTGGAGGGACAGGGGGCAATGAGCAGTTCTTC. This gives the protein CASNSGGTGGNEQFF.

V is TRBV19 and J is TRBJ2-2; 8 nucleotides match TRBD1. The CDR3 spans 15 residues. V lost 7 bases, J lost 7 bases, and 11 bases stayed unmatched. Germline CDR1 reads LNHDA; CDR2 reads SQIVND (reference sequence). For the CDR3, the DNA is TGTGCCAGTAAGATACCGGACAGGGAAATCGGGGAGCTGTTTTTT. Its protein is CASKIPDREIGELFF.

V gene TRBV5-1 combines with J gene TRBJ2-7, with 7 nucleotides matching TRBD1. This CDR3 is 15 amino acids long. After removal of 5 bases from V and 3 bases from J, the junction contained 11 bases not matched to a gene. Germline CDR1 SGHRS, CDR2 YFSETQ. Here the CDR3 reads CASRISVTGYYEQYF. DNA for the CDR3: TGCGCCAGCAGAATAAGCGTGACAGGGTACTACGAGCAGTACTTC.

The CDR3 is CASSRLQREVLGDTQYF. The CDR3 DNA reads TGTGCCAGCTCACGACTTCAGCGGGAGGTGCTGGGAGATACGCAGTATTTT. The chain recombines TRBV18 with TRBJ2-3; 9 positions agree with TRBD2. From germline, CDR1 is KGHSH and CDR2 LQKENI. The CDR3 runs to 17 residues. Trimming removed 4 bases from V and 5 bases from J; junction bases left unmatched: 13.

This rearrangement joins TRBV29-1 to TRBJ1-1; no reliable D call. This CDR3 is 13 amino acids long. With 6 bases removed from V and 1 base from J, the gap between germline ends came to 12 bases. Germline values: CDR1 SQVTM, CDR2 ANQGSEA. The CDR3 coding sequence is TGCAGCGTCGCGAGACTTCCGAACACTGAAGCTTTCTTT. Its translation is CSVARLPNTEAFF.

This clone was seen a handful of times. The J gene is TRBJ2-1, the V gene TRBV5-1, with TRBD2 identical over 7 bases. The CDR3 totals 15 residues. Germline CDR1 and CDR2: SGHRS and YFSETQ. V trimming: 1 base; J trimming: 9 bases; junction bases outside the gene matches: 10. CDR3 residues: CASSLLPGLQSEQFF. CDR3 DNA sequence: TGCGCCAGCAGCTTGTTGCCGGGACTACAATCTGAGCAGTTCTTC.